A single sample gave rise to the 2 T cell receptor beta chains below, sequenced in a study of blood T cells in healthy people across ages. With a J-beta primer mix and a sample-barcoded 5' primer, a second PCR ran roughly 6 to 11 cycles. Each CDR3 protein gets one entry after TCRdb re-called the 5' RACE reads with MiXCR. The sample has 850,000 or so distinct CDR3 sequences, about 28% seen once. Material for sequencing was blood. The receptors stem from a woman of 80 years or more in good health.

The CDR3 region is CSARDQASSYNSPLHF. For the CDR3, the DNA is TGCAGTGCTAGAGATCAGGCAAGCTCCTATAATTCACCCCTCCACTTT. The chain recombines TRBV20-1 with TRBJ1-6, with D unresolved. V gave up 0 bases and J gave up 0 bases, with 9 bases separating them. The CDR3 runs 16 residues. In germline, CDR1 is DFQATT, CDR2 SNEGSKA (reference sequence).

As to this clonotype: An end of the junction differs from the germline gene, which may be a read error. This chain joins TRBV2 and TRBJ1-5; D is unclear. CDR1 and CDR2 (germline): SNHLY, FYNNEI. CDR3 size: 16 residues. The CDR3: CASSATGMGYNRPQHF. The CDR3 DNA reads TGTGCCAGCAGCGCTACGGGGATGGGGTACAATCGGCCCCAGCATTTT.